The 27 T cell receptor beta chains reported below all come from one sample, sequenced in a study of early T cells in non-severe SARS-CoV-2 infection (dated by TCRdb to the early 2020s). Library generation was performed with 5' RACE. These reads were obtained on a NextSeq 500. TCRdb trimmed the raw reads at Q25, called clones with MiXCR and kept productive beta chains. Each entry merges the rows of one CDR3 protein and shows their most common DNA and genes. The sample profile shows some 42,000 distinct CDR3 sequences; 5% to 6.5% of them were found once. In total, the top ten clones hold around 7.7% of the sample. Source: whole blood, taken at baseline. The receptors shown here come from an adult who was a healthcare worker with PCR-confirmed SARS-CoV-2 infection or an uninfected control (not recorded which).

This clonotype showed up many times. The rearrangement uses TRBV19 and TRBJ2-1, with D perhaps matching TRBD1 or TRBD2 (5 bases each). This CDR3 has 16 residues. Germline V gives CDR1 LNHDA, CDR2 SQIVND (reference sequence). V lost 5 bases and J lost 8, with 22 bases in between. The CDR3 reads CASSSSRGPGGYEQFF. In nucleotides, the CDR3 is TGTGCCAGTAGTTCTTCCCGGGGCCCCGGTGGCTATGAGCAGTTCTTC.

The genes are TRBV20-1 and TRBJ2-2; 7 bases fit TRBD1. V was clipped by 1 base and J by 2 bases; unmatched bases: 4. Germline assignment: CDR1 DFQATT and CDR2 SNEGSKA (reference sequence). The CDR3 is made up of 15 amino acids. CDR3 sequence reads: CSARGGQANTGELFF. DNA of the CDR3: TGCAGTGCTAGAGGCGGACAGGCCAACACCGGGGAGCTGTTTTTT.

This clonotype was seen at least ten times. The chain has TRBV19 and TRBJ1-6; D unresolved. The CDR3 loop spans 16 amino acids. Trimming cost V 3 bases and J 0 bases, with 9 bases left between them. The germline V gene encodes CDR1 LNHDA and CDR2 SQIVND (reference sequence). Here the CDR3 reads CASSIIWTSYNSPLHF. The CDR3 DNA is TGTGCCAGTAGTATCATCTGGACCTCCTATAATTCACCCCTCCACTTT.

This clonotype was seen a few times. This chain uses TRBV7-2 with TRBJ2-5, with 10 bases lining up with TRBD2. V dropped 5 bases and J dropped 2; count of bases not matched to a gene: 8. Per germline, CDR1 SGHTA and CDR2 FQGNSA. This CDR3 is built from 16 residues. The CDR3 DNA sequence: TGTGCCAGCAGCCCAACTAGCGGGGCGGGGCAAGAGACCCAGTACTTC. Translated: CASSPTSGAGQETQYF.

This clonotype has a count of ten or more. J is TRBJ1-4 and V is TRBV30; the D is unclear. With 1 base removed from V and 8 bases from J, the gap between germline ends came to 17 bases. Germline CDR1 GTSNPN, CDR2 SVGIG (reference sequence). CDR3 length: 15 amino acids. CDR3 loop: CAWSGPTLTGEKLFF. The CDR3 nucleotides read TGTGCCTGGAGTGGACCGACCCTAACGGGGGAAAAACTGTTTTTT.

J is TRBJ2-7 and V is TRBV7-2, with a tentative D call TRBD1 (6 bases). CDR1 SGHTA and CDR2 FQGNSA come from the germline V gene. The V gene lost 1 base and the J gene lost 6 bases, with 16 bases spanning the gap. This CDR3 region has 15 residues. CDR3 residues: CASSLGGRGVREQYF. CDR3 nucleotides: TGTGCCAGCAGCTTAGGGGGCAGGGGTGTACGCGAGCAGTACTTC.

This clonotype was detected ten times or more. The V call is TRBV7-2, the J call TRBJ2-7; TRBD1 might be the D (6 bases). This CDR3 is built from 13 residues. Trimming took off 5 bases at V and 4 bases at J, with 12 bases between the two ends. Per the germline V gene, CDR1 is SGHTA and CDR2 is FQGNSA. In nucleotides, the CDR3 is TGTGCCAGCAGCCGGGACAAACAGTACGAGCAGTACTTC. Its protein product is CASSRDKQYEQYF.

This clonotype was detected ten times or more. The chain joins TRBV5-6 to TRBJ1-2; D gene unclear. CDR3 size: 13 residues. V lost 3 bases and J 6 bases, leaving 12 bases between the germline ends. The V gene's germline CDR1 is SGHDT and CDR2 YYEEEE. The CDR3 DNA is TGTGCCAGCAGCTCGACAAAAAATAATGGCTACACCTTC. Amino acids: CASSSTKNNGYTF.

This clonotype appeared many times. V gene TRBV20-1 combines with J gene TRBJ2-1; a weak D match, TRBD1 (5 bases). Germline CDR1 is DFQATT and CDR2 is SNEGSKA (reference sequence). V gave up 4 bases and J gave up 2 bases, with 18 bases separating them. The length of the CDR3 is 16 residues. The CDR3 DNA sequence: TGCAGTGCTACTTATCCGACAGTGTCCACCTACAATGAGCAGTTCTTC. Its protein is CSATYPTVSTYNEQFF.

At least ten counts were recorded for this clonotype. The rearrangement uses TRBV20-1 and TRBJ2-5, with D perhaps TRBD1 (6 bases). The CDR3 is made up of 13 amino acids. The V gene lost 5 bases and the J gene lost 2 bases, with 12 bases spanning the gap. Germline-derived CDR1 and CDR2 are DFQATT and SNEGSKA (reference sequence). CDR3 sequence: CSALQGTQETQYF. CDR3 bases: TGCAGTGCTCTTCAGGGGACACAAGAGACCCAGTACTTC.

This clonotype has at least ten counts. This chain joins TRBV7-9 and TRBJ2-1; D uncertain. CDR1 and CDR2 (germline): SEHNR, FQNEAQ (reference sequence). Trimming removed 1 base at V and 9 bases at J, with 7 bases between. The CDR3 has 12 amino acids. As DNA, the CDR3 is TGTGCCAGCAGCTTAGGGAAGGGTGAGCAGTTCTTC. Translation: CASSLGKGEQFF.

This clonotype was observed many times. The chain combines TRBV7-3 with TRBJ1-1; 7 nucleotides agree with TRBD1. The CDR3 is 13 amino acids. V lost 5 bases to trimming and J lost 4 bases; unmatched junction nucleotides: 4. CDR1 and CDR2 from the germline V gene are SGHTA and FQGTGA. CDR3 DNA sequence: TGTGCCAGCAGCACGACAGGGACCACTGAAGCTTTCTTT. Its translation is CASSTTGTTEAFF.

This clonotype turned up a few times. In DNA, the CDR3 is TGCGCCAGCAGCCAAGATATTAGCGGGGCCACCGGGGAGCTGTTTTTT. It codes for CASSQDISGATGELFF. The gene calls are TRBV4-3 and TRBJ2-2; 8 bases fit TRBD2. Germline CDR1 reads LGHNA; CDR2 reads YSLEER. This CDR3 has 16 residues. V shed 0 bases and J 4 bases; nucleotides not matched to a gene: 4.

The chain couples TRBV7-9 to TRBJ1-4, with a possible D match to TRBD1 (6 bases). Trimming stripped 5 bases from V and 8 bases from J, with 12 bases between. Per the germline V gene, CDR1 is SEHNR and CDR2 is FQNEAQ (reference sequence). This CDR3 region has 13 residues. The CDR3 reads CASSRQGTEKLFF. The DNA of the CDR3 is TGTGCCAGCAGCCGACAAGGGACAGAAAAACTGTTTTTT.

There are many counts of this clonotype. The V gene is TRBV12-3 or TRBV12-4, the J gene TRBJ2-1; 8 bases line up with TRBD1. The CDR3 extends over 14 amino acids. Losses at the gene ends were 5 bases for V and 8 bases for J; bases not matched to a gene: 8. The CDR3 DNA sequence: TGTGCCAGCAGTCTCCGCCAGGGGGCCGATGAGCAGTTCTTC. Protein product: CASSLRQGADEQFF.

This clonotype was found many times. CDR3 sequence: CASSFRTVNTGELFF. DNA of the CDR3: TGTGCCAGCAGTTTTAGGACAGTCAACACCGGGGAGCTGTTTTTT. This sequence joins TRBV12-3 or TRBV12-4 and TRBJ2-2; maybe TRBD1 (6 bases). The CDR3 is 15 residues long. Trimming took 3 bases from V and 2 from J, leaving 10 bases between them.

This clonotype has ten or more counts. This chain's CDR3 is CAWSPLSTDTQYF. CDR3 nucleotide sequence: TGTGCCTGGAGCCCACTTAGCACAGATACGCAGTATTTT. The rearrangement joins TRBV30 to TRBJ2-3; the D is unclear. This CDR3 comprises 13 residues. The V end lost 3 bases, the J end lost 0 bases, and 7 bases lay between the germline ends. Germline CDR1 reads GTSNPN; CDR2 reads SVGIG (reference sequence).

The table lists this clonotype with many counts. The chain is built from TRBV6-5 and TRBJ1-1; perhaps TRBD1 as D (6 bases). The CDR3 is 14 residues long. V was pared by 6 bases and J by 0 bases, with 11 bases between. The germline V gene encodes CDR1 MNHEY and CDR2 SVGAGI. The CDR3 DNA follows: TGTGCCAGCAGAGGACAGAGAATGAACACTGAAGCTTTCTTT. This sequence encodes CASRGQRMNTEAFF.

The sample holds many counts of this clonotype. This chain links TRBV30 with TRBJ2-1; either TRBD1 or TRBD2 may fit D (6 bases each). Germline V lookup: CDR1 GTSNPN, CDR2 SVGIG (reference sequence). The V end was cut by 2 bases, the J end by 4 bases, with 12 bases between. The length of the CDR3 is 14 residues. CDR3: CAWSLGGAYNEQFF. The CDR3, as DNA: TGTGCCTGGAGTCTGGGGGGCGCGTACAATGAGCAGTTCTTC.

This clonotype has a count of ten or more. The rearrangement joins TRBV6-1 to TRBJ1-6; the D is unclear. V gave up 6 bases and J gave up 4 bases, with 13 bases separating them. The CDR3 contains 15 residues. Germline V gene data show CDR1 as MNHNS and CDR2 as SASEGT. CDR3 residues: CASRENIGYNSPLHF. Here the CDR3 DNA reads TGTGCCAGCAGAGAGAATATAGGGTATAATTCACCCCTCCACTTT.

This clonotype was observed at least ten times. This chain connects TRBV18 to TRBJ1-2; D is possibly TRBD1 (6 bases). Trimming pared 1 base from V and 8 bases from J, leaving 11 bases between. The CDR3 loop spans 13 amino acids. The germline CDR1 and CDR2 sequences are KGHSH and LQKENI. CDR3 coding DNA: TGTGCCAGCTCACCACGGGCAGGGGACGGCTACACCTTC. This sequence encodes CASSPRAGDGYTF.

As for this clonotype: This may come from a read error, since a much larger clone is one base off. The conserved phenylalanine or tryptophan is not found at the CDR3 terminus, so this likely reflects a read error. V usage is TRBV18 and J usage is TRBJ2-7; D remains ambiguous. Deletions cut 4 bases from V and 3 bases from J, with 13 bases between. This CDR3 is built from 14 residues. Germline CDR1 reads KGHSH; CDR2 reads LQKENI. The CDR3 DNA follows: TGTGCCAGCTCACAGTCCGGGTTTTACTACGAGCAGTACTAC. This sequence encodes CASSQSGFYYEQYY.

To note about this clonotype: A junction end diverges from the germline sequence, so it may reflect a read error. The chain uses TRBV20-1 and TRBJ2-4, with TRBD2 as a possible D gene (6 bases). CDR3 length: 16 amino acids. Germline CDR1 reads DFQATT; CDR2 reads SNEGSKA (reference sequence). In DNA, the CDR3 is TGCAGTGCTAGAGATCCTCAGGAGGGGCCCAAGAACATTCAGTACTTC. Its protein is CSARDPQEGPKNIQYF.

This clonotype was counted many times. This rearrangement joins TRBV6-6 to TRBJ2-3; no reliable D call. The CDR3 contains 16 residues. V was trimmed by 1 base and J by 1 base, leaving 12 bases between them. Germline CDR1 MNHNY, CDR2 SVGAGI (reference sequence). The CDR3 protein is CASSYLHFPGTDTQYF. The CDR3 bases are TGTGCCAGCAGTTACTTGCACTTCCCCGGCACAGATACGCAGTATTTT.

In this sample, this clonotype turned up many times. The chain couples TRBV30 to TRBJ1-4; 7 bases match TRBD1. CDR1 and CDR2 from the germline V gene are GTSNPN and SVGIG (reference sequence). The CDR3 loop spans 14 amino acids. Germline trimming cut 3 bases from V and 4 bases from J; bases unmatched to any gene: 5. The CDR3 here is CAWRGGQINEKLFF. CDR3 nucleotides: TGTGCCTGGAGGGGGGGACAGATTAATGAAAAACTGTTTTTT.

Note on this clonotype: This could be a read error, since a much larger clone is one nucleotide away. This chain joins TRBV14 and TRBJ1-6; D is possibly TRBD1 (5 bases). The CDR3 extends over 13 amino acids. Germline assignment: CDR1 SGHDN and CDR2 FVKESK. The chain's CDR3 is CACSPDIISPLHF. The CDR3 nucleotides are TGTGCCTGCAGTCCGGACATAATTTCACCCCTCCACTTT.

This clonotype was seen many times. V gene TRBV11-3 combines with J gene TRBJ2-1; D perhaps matches TRBD1 (6 bases). CDR1 SGHNT and CDR2 YENEEA come from the germline V gene. Trimming took off 4 bases at V and 10 bases at J, with 14 bases between the two ends. This CDR3 spans 13 amino acids. The CDR3 spells CASSSTGWGEQFF. CDR3 bases: TGTGCCAGCAGCTCAACAGGGTGGGGGGAGCAGTTCTTC.